The 18 T cell receptor beta chains reported below all come from one sample, sequenced in a study of CD8 T cells in Susac syndrome. RNA, at about 0.45 to 1 ug, was reverse transcribed with random hexamers. TCRdb processed the immunoSEQ multiplex PCR reads anew with MiXCR; each CDR3 protein has one entry. The profile shows 200,000 to 300,000 distinct CDR3 sequences, roughly 95% of them singletons. Sequencing input: CD4+ T cells from PBMCs. Receptors originate from a human donor with multiple sclerosis.

The chain carries TRBV11-2 and TRBJ2-7, with 13 bases fitting TRBD2. There are 14 residues in the CDR3. Trimming removed 5 bases from V and 5 bases from J; junction bases left unmatched: 3. The germline V gene has CDR1 SGHAT and CDR2 FQNNGV. Here the CDR3 DNA reads TGTGCCAGCAGCGGGACTAGCGGGGTTAACGAGCAGTACTTC. Amino acid sequence: CASSGTSGVNEQYF.

This clonotype came up a few times. This chain links TRBV4-1 with TRBJ2-7; D perhaps matches TRBD2 (5 bases). The CDR3 consists of 14 residues. V lost 4 bases, J lost 2 bases, and 12 bases lay in between. CDR1 and CDR2 (germline): MGHRA, YSYEKL. CDR3 in DNA: TGCGCCAGCAGCCCTTATACGGGGACCTACGAGCAGTACTTC. Protein: CASSPYTGTYEQYF.

CDR3 amino acids: CASSLRRGTNTGELFF. The DNA for the CDR3 is TGTGCCAGCAGCTTACGCAGAGGGACGAACACCGGGGAGCTGTTTTTT. The V and J genes are TRBV7-9 and TRBJ2-2, with a tentative D call TRBD2 (5 bases). The V gene lost 2 bases and the J gene lost 0 bases, with 10 bases spanning the gap. This CDR3 contains 16 residues. Looked up from germline, CDR1 is SEHNR and CDR2 is FQNEAQ (reference sequence).

This clonotype was found once. This chain joins TRBV29-1 and TRBJ2-3, with D uncertain. CDR1 and CDR2 from the germline V gene are SQVTM and ANQGSEA. V dropped 6 bases and J dropped 2 bases, with 12 bases sitting between them. The CDR3 totals 13 residues. The CDR3 sequence: CSVDSSSTDTQYF. CDR3 nucleotides: TGCAGCGTCGACTCCTCCTCCACAGATACGCAGTATTTT.

The chain carries TRBV5-6 and TRBJ2-1; D is perhaps TRBD2 (5 bases). CDR1 is SGHDT and CDR2 is YYEEEE in the germline V gene. This CDR3 is 15 amino acids long. V was cut by 3 bases and J by 0 bases, with 10 bases left in between. The CDR3 DNA reads TGTGCCAGCAGCTCGGACTTAAGCTCCTACAATGAGCAGTTCTTC. It codes for CASSSDLSSYNEQFF. Based on the CDR3 plus reference TRBV5-6 and TRBJ2-1, the full variable domain is DAGVTQSPTHLIKTRGQQVTLRCSPKSGHDTVSWYQQALGQGPQFIFQYYEEEERQRGNFPDRFSGHQFPNYSSELNVNALLLGDSALYLCASSSDLSSYNEQFFGPGTRLTVL.

This clonotype was observed once. The V gene is TRBV5-5, the J gene TRBJ2-7; 9 bases agree with TRBD1. The V gene's germline CDR1 is SGHKS and CDR2 YYEKEE (reference sequence). The CDR3 is made up of 15 amino acids. The V and J ends lost 4 bases and 6 bases, in that order; junction bases with no gene match: 11. The CDR3 here is CASSGTGTGMGEQYF. CDR3 coding DNA: TGTGCCAGCAGCGGGACCGGGACAGGGATGGGCGAGCAGTACTTC.

The chain combines TRBV2 with TRBJ2-1, with 8 bases that match TRBD2. Germline CDR1 is SNHLY and CDR2 is FYNNEI. The CDR3 loop spans 13 amino acids. J lost 5 bases, V lost 6 bases, and 3 bases had no gene match. CDR3 in amino acids: CASRRLANNEQFF. The DNA of the CDR3 is TGTGCCAGCAGGAGACTAGCGAACAATGAGCAGTTCTTC.

This clonotype appeared once. The chain links TRBV5-1 to TRBJ2-5; D unresolved. Germline V CDR1 and CDR2: SGHRS, YFSETQ. This CDR3 is 15 amino acids long. V was shortened by 0 bases and J by 2 bases, with 11 bases between the two germline ends. For the CDR3, the DNA is TGCGCCAGCAGCTTGGGGTCCATTGAACAAGAGACCCAGTACTTC. This encodes CASSLGSIEQETQYF.

CDR3: CASSYGASGDGGEQFF. CDR3 in DNA: TGTGCCAGCAGTTACGGCGCTAGCGGGGACGGGGGGGAGCAGTTCTTC. V and J are TRBV6-2 or TRBV6-3 and TRBJ2-1; 9 bases map to TRBD2. Per germline, CDR1 MNHEY and CDR2 SVGEGT. J lost 10 bases, V lost 2 bases, and 12 bases had no gene match. This CDR3 is built from 16 residues.

In DNA form, the CDR3 reads TGTGCCAGCAGCCCTCTGTCGGGCGGGGGAAGGACAGATACGCAGTATTTT. This gives the protein CASSPLSGGGRTDTQYF. The V gene is TRBV4-2, the J gene TRBJ2-3; 7 bases line up with TRBD2. The CDR3 has 17 amino acids. Trimming took 4 bases from V and 3 from J; bases not matched to a gene: 13. The germline gives CDR1 LGHNA, CDR2 YNFKEQ.

This chain connects TRBV20-1 to TRBJ1-6, with 7 bases lining up with TRBD1. CDR3 length: 14 residues. Germline values: CDR1 DFQATT, CDR2 SNEGSKA (reference sequence). J was trimmed by 5 bases and V by 8 bases; bases with no gene match: 9. CDR3 region: CSTGQALNNSPLHF. CDR3 DNA: TGCAGTACCGGACAGGCGCTAAATAATTCACCCCTCCACTTT.

The gene calls are TRBV9 and TRBJ2-1; 7 bases fit TRBD2. V was pared by 0 bases and J by 10 bases, with 10 bases of the junction left unmatched. The CDR3 consists of 15 residues. Germline values: CDR1 SGDLS, CDR2 YYNGEE. CDR3 loop: CASSVASGTSWEQFF. The CDR3 region has the DNA TGTGCCAGCAGCGTAGCTAGCGGAACTTCTTGGGAGCAGTTCTTC.

This clonotype was detected only a few times. The J gene is TRBJ1-6, the V gene TRBV20-1, with a weak D call TRBD1 (5 bases). Trimming took 3 bases from V and 13 from J, leaving 16 bases between them. This CDR3 has 13 amino acids. Germline-derived CDR1 and CDR2 are DFQATT and SNEGSKA (reference sequence). The CDR3 sequence: CSASGGRESPLHF. As DNA, the CDR3 is TGCAGTGCTAGCGGGGGTAGAGAATCGCCCCTCCACTTT.

J is TRBJ1-6 and V is TRBV6-2 or TRBV6-3; the D gene is possibly TRBD1 (5 bases). Between the trimmed V and J ends, which lost 6 bases and 10 bases, there was a span of 19 bases. Per the germline V gene, CDR1 is MNHEY and CDR2 is SVGEGT. This CDR3 has 15 amino acids. The CDR3 sequence is CASSPPQGARSPLHF. The DNA of the CDR3 is TGTGCCAGCAGCCCCCCCCAGGGAGCCAGATCACCCCTCCACTTT.

V and J are TRBV19 and TRBJ2-1; D uncertain. V lost 5 bases to trimming and J lost 4 bases, with 6 bases between them. The CDR3 consists of 12 residues. Germline V gene data show CDR1 as LNHDA and CDR2 as SQIVND (reference sequence). DNA for the CDR3: TGTGCCAGTAGTGAACAATACAATGAGCAGTTCTTC. Protein product: CASSEQYNEQFF.

The chain is built from TRBV4-2 and TRBJ2-5; D remains unclear. CDR1 and CDR2 from the germline V gene are LGHNA and YNFKEQ. Trimming took 0 bases from V and 5 from J, leaving 16 bases between them. The length of the CDR3 is 16 residues. The CDR3 DNA sequence: TGTGCCAGCAGCCAAGATGGGGTTACGGGCCGGGAGACCCAGTACTTC. It encodes CASSQDGVTGRETQYF.

V gene TRBV29-1 combines with J gene TRBJ2-1; the D gene could be TRBD1 or TRBD2 (5 bases each). The V and J ends lost 6 bases and 15 bases respectively, with 18 bases between them. CDR1 and CDR2 from the germline V gene are SQVTM and ANQGSEA. The CDR3 has 11 residues. The CDR3 protein is CSVNSVGTRFF. CDR3 DNA: TGCAGCGTGAACAGTGTAGGGACGAGGTTCTTC.

The chain combines TRBV12-3 or TRBV12-4 with TRBJ1-2, with 8 bases that match TRBD1. The CDR3 spans 16 residues. The trim removed 7 bases at V and 0 bases at J, leaving 10 bases unmatched. In nucleotides, the CDR3 is TGTGCCAGCACCGGACAGGGTGAAAGATCTAACTATGGCTACACCTTC. Its translation: CASTGQGERSNYGYTF.